This T cell receptor beta chain was identified in a study of breast tumors, draining lymph nodes, adjacent tissues. Study-wide findings and caveats: Tumor TCR diversity was below lymph nodes but above nontumor tissue.

The table lists this clonotype with many counts. Its target is not known. TCRdb reanalysed the multiplex PCR reads using MiXCR and keeps one entry per CDR3 protein. Found here are roughly 120,000 distinct CDR3 sequences, less than 20% of them singletons; the top ten hold 3% to 4%. The CDR3 extends over 13 amino acids. V was trimmed by 6 bases and J by 4 bases, leaving 9 bases between them. The lymph nodes were axillary draining lymph nodes from breast cancer patients. Sequenced material: axillary lymph node tissue. V usage is TRBV12-3 or TRBV12-4 and J usage is TRBJ2-2; unclear D gene. The receptor comes from a female donor with breast cancer. Some clones in this sample may be carry-over from other donors' samples. In DNA, the CDR3 is TGTGCCAGCAGAGACGGTGCCACCGGGGAGCTGTTTTTT. This encodes CASRDGATGELFF.